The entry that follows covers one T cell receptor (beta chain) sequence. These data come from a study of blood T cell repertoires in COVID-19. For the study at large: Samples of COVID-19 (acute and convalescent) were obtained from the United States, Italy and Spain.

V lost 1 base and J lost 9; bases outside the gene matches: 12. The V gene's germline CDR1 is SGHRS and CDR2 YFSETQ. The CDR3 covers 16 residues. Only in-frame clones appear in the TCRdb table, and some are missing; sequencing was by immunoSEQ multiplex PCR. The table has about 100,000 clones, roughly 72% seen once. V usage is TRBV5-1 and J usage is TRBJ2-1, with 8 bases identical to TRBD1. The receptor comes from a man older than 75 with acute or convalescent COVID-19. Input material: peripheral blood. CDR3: CASSLSFPGTGTEQFF. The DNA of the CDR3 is TGCGCCAGCAGCTTGTCCTTCCCCGGGACAGGCACTGAGCAGTTCTTC.